The 5 T cell receptor beta chains below all came from one sample that was sequenced in a study of blood T cell repertoires in COVID-19. Assay: immunoSEQ multiplex PCR; the TCRdb copy retains only in-frame clones and omits some. The table has roughly 300,000 clones, approximately 89% seen once; the top ten hold 1.5% to 2%. The sequenced sample was peripheral blood. The source is a woman aged 25-40 years with COVID-19, enrolled during active disease.

The chain is built from TRBV7-2 and TRBJ1-2; TRBD1 agrees at 9 bases. From germline, CDR1 is SGHTA and CDR2 FQGNSA. This CDR3 region has 14 residues. V lost 0 bases to trimming and J lost 10 bases; unmatched junction nucleotides: 6. The DNA of the CDR3 is TGTGCCAGCAGCTTAGCGCGGGACAGGGTCATCTACACCTTC. Residues: CASSLARDRVIYTF.

This rearrangement joins TRBV5-8 to TRBJ2-7; unclear D gene. The germline V gene has CDR1 SGHTS and CDR2 YDEGEE. This CDR3 comprises 14 residues. V was shortened by 0 bases and J by 3 bases, with 10 bases between the two germline ends. CDR3 DNA sequence: TGTGCCAGCAGCTTGGGTCCGGCGGACTACGAGCAGTACGTC. This sequence encodes CASSLGPADYEQYV.

The chain carries TRBV27 and TRBJ2-7; D perhaps matches TRBD1 (5 bases). Trimming took off 6 bases at V and 7 bases at J, with 10 bases between the two ends. The length of the CDR3 is 11 residues. Germline lookup yields CDR1 MNHEY and CDR2 SMNVEV (reference sequence). The CDR3 spells CASRGNREQYF. Here the CDR3 DNA reads TGTGCCAGCAGGGGGAACAGGGAGCAGTACTTC.

This sequence joins TRBV7-9 and TRBJ1-1; TRBD1 matches 8 bases. Germline V CDR1 and CDR2: SEHNR, FQNEAQ (reference sequence). This CDR3 comprises 16 residues. After removal of 2 bases from V and 8 bases from J, the junction contained 13 bases not matched to a gene. The CDR3 spells CASSLSRGPRWAEAFF. CDR3 bases: TGTGCCAGCAGCTTATCCAGGGGGCCAAGGTGGGCCGAAGCTTTCTTT.

V and J are TRBV6-5 and TRBJ1-2; TRBD1 is a possible D gene (6 bases). CDR1 and CDR2 from the germline V gene are MNHEY and SVGAGI. The length of the CDR3 is 13 residues. The germline V and J ends were trimmed by 4 bases and 7 bases, with 13 bases remaining between them. The DNA for the CDR3 is TGTGCCAGCAGTTCCACAGGGTTTGGTGGCTACACCTTC. Its protein product is CASSSTGFGGYTF.